This TCR beta chain was identified in a study of blood T cell repertoires in COVID-19. Study summary: T cells, B-cell-depleted T cells, or PBMCs supplied cDNA or gDNA.

Adults between about 18 and 89 years of age took part from some 25 US areas. Symptom resolution, clearance, or two negative PCRs marked the recovered donors of Cohort 3. V was shortened by 3 bases and J by 5 bases, with 7 bases between the two germline ends. The CDR3 has 12 amino acids. Some clones are missing from TCRdb's copy, which holds only in-frame ones; the method was immunoSEQ multiplex PCR. There are hundreds of thousands of clones in the sample; around 89% occur only once, and 0.9% to 1.2% lies in the top ten. This receptor was identified in a man aged 30 to 39 who had recovered from COVID-19. The sample taken for sequencing was PBMCs or T cells enriched from blood (not recorded which). The chain uses TRBV12-3 or TRBV12-4 and TRBJ1-1; D gene ambiguous. This CDR3 is CASSLWETEAFF. In nucleotides, the CDR3 is TGTGCCAGCAGTTTGTGGGAGACTGAAGCTTTCTTT.